This TCR beta chain derives from a study of CD8 T cells in ankylosing spondylitis. TCRdb ran MiXCR on the 5' RACE reads and lists one entry per CDR3 protein. The sample lists approximately 240,000 distinct CDR3 sequences, approximately 10% occurring once. This clonotype occurred many times. Its antigen is undetermined. Study-level results: From matched ankylosing spondylitis synovial fluid, disease-linked clones were reportedly recovered at significantly enriched levels.

V trimming: 6 bases; J trimming: 4 bases; junction bases outside the gene matches: 7. This CDR3 is 15 amino acids long. The germline V gene encodes CDR1 SQVTM and CDR2 ANQGSEA. The sample consisted of blood, either unsorted or a sorted T cell fraction (not recorded which). The origin of this receptor is a male donor with ankylosing spondylitis or in good health (not recorded which). The chain employs TRBV29-1 and TRBJ2-3, with 13 bases lining up with TRBD2. The DNA of the CDR3 is TGCAGCGTGGATAGGACTAGCGGGAGAGCAGATACGCAGTATTTT. This encodes CSVDRTSGRADTQYF.